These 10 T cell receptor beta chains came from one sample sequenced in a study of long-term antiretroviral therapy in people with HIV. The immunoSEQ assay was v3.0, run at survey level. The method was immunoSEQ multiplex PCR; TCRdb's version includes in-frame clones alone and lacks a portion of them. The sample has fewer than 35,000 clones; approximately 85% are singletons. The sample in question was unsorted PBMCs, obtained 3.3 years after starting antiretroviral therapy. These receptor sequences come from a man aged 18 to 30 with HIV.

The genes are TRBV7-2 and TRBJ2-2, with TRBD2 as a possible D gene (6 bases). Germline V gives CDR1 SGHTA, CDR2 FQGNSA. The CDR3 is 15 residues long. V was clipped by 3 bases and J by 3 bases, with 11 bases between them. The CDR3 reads CASSFRELDTGELFF. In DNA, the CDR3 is TGTGCCAGCAGCTTCCGGGAGTTGGACACCGGGGAGCTGTTTTTT.

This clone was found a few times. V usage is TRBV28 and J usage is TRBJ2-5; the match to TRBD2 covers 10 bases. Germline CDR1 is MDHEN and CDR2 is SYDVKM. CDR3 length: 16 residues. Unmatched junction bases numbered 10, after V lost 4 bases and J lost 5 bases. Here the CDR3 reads CASSSPFGTSDETQYF. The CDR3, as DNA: TGTGCCAGCAGTTCCCCCTTCGGGACTAGCGACGAGACCCAGTACTTC.

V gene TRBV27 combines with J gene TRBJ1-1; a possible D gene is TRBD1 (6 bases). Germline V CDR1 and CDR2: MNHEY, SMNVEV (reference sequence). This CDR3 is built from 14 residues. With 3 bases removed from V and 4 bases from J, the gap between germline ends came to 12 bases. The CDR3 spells CASSFAQGSTEAFF. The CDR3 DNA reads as TGTGCCAGCAGTTTTGCCCAGGGGTCCACTGAAGCTTTCTTT.

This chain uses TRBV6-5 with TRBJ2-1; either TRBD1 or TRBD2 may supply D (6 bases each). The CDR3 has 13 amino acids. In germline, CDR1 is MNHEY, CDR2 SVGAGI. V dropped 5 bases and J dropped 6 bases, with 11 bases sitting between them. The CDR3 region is CASSIGGFNEQFF. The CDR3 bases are TGTGCCAGCAGTATAGGGGGGTTCAATGAGCAGTTCTTC.

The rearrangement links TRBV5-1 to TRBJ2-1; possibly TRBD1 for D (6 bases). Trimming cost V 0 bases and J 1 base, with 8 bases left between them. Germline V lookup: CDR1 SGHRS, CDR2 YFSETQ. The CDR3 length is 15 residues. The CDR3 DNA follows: TGCGCCAGCAGCTTGGGACAGGTTTCCTACAATGAGCAGTTCTTC. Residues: CASSLGQVSYNEQFF.

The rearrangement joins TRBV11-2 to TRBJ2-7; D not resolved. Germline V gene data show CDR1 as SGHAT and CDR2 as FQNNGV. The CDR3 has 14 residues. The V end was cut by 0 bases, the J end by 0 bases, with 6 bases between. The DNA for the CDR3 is TGTGCCAGCAGCTTAGAACAGATCTCCTACGAGCAGTACTTC. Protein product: CASSLEQISYEQYF.

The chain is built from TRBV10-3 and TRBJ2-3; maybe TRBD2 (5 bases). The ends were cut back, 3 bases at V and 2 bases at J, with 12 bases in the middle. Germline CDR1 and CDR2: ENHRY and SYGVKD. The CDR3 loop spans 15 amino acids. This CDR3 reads CAISDTGVFTDTQYF. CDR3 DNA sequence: TGTGCCATCAGTGATACCGGGGTTTTCACAGATACGCAGTATTTT.

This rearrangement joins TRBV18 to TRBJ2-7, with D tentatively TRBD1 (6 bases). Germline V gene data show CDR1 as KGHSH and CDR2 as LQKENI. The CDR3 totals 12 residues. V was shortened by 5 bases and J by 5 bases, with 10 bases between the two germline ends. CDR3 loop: CASSLDSNEQYF. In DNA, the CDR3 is TGTGCCAGCTCATTGGACAGCAACGAGCAGTACTTC.

The CDR3 sequence is CASSGTGVYEQYF. The CDR3 coding sequence is TGTGCCAGTAGTGGGACGGGGGTCTACGAGCAGTACTTC. The rearrangement uses TRBV19 and TRBJ2-7, with D tentatively TRBD2 (6 bases). V was pared by 5 bases and J by 3 bases, with 11 bases between. Per germline, CDR1 LNHDA and CDR2 SQIVND (reference sequence). This CDR3 has 13 amino acids. The full variable domain, completed using reference TRBV19 and TRBJ2-7, is DGGITQSPKYLFRKEGQNVTLSCEQNLNHDAMYWYRQDPGQGLRLIYYSQIVNDFQKGDIAEGYSVSREKKESFPLTVTSAQKNPTAFYLCASSGTGVYEQYFGPGTRLTVT.

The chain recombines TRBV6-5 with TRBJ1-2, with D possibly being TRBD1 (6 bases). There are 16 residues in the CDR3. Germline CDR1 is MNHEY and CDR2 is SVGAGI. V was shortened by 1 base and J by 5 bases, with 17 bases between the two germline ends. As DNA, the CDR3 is TGTGCCAGCAGTTACTGGGACGGAAGGGGGTATTATGGCTACACCTTC. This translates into CASSYWDGRGYYGYTF.